This T cell receptor beta chain was observed in a study of blood T cell repertoires in COVID-19. Background on the study: Collection of acute and convalescent COVID-19 samples took place in the United States, Italy and Spain.

In the authors' methods: By means of reference gene primer amplification, nucleated cell counts were estimated. The data were produced by immunoSEQ multiplex PCR, yet TCRdb's version contains in-frame clones alone and is incomplete. V and J calls and clone size come straight from that table; D and trimming were deduced from the DNA. The sample has 150,000 or so clones, 80% seen once. As for this clone: Since the CDR3 does not end with the conserved phenylalanine or tryptophan, this likely comes from a read error. No DNA is shown, since the ends of the CDR3 on it are uncertain; the CDR3 is the one TCRdb lists.

The CDR3 comprises 13 residues, both ends counted. The receptor was derived from a man in his fifties or sixties with active or convalescent COVID-19. Sequencing was done on a sample of peripheral blood. This sequence joins TRBV12-3 or TRBV12-4 and TRBJ2-3; the DNA was not used to check the table's D call, TRBD2. CDR3: CASSPRPGWKLLL.